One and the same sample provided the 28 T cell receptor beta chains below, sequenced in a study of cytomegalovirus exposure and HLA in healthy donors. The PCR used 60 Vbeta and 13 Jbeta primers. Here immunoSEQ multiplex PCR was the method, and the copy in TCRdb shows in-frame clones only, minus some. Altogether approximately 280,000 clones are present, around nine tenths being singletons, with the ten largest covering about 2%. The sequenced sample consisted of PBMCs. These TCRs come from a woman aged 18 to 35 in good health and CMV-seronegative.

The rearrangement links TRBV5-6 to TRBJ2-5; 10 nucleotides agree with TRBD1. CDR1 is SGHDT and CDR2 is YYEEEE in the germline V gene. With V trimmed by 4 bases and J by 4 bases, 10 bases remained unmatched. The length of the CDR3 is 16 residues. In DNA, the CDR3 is TGTGCCAGCAGCATGAGGACAGGGGGAAAGGTAGAGACCCAGTACTTC. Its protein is CASSMRTGGKVETQYF.

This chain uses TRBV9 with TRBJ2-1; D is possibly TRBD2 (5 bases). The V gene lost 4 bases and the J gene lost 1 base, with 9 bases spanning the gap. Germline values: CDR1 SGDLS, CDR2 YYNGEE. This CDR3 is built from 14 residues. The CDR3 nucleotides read TGTGCCAGCAGCTCTGGGAGTTCCTACAATGAGCAGTTCTTC. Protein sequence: CASSSGSSYNEQFF. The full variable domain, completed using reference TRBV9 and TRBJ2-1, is DSGVTQTPKHLITATGQRVTLRCSPRSGDLSVYWYQQSLDQGLQFLIQYYNGEERAKGNILERFSAQQFPDLHSELNLSSLELGDSALYFCASSSGSSYNEQFFGPGTRLTVL.

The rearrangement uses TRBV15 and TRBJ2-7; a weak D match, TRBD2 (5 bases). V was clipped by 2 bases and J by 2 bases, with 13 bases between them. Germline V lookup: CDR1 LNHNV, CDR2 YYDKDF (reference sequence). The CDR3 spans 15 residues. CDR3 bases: TGTGCCACCAGCAGATCGCGGGCCCTACCCTACGAGCAGTACTTC. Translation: CATSRSRALPYEQYF.

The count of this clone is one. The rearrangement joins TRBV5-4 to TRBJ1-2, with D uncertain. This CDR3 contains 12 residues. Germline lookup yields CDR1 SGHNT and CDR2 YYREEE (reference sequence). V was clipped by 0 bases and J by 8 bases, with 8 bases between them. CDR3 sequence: CASSLETRGYTF. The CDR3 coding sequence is TGTGCCAGCAGCTTGGAAACGAGGGGCTACACCTTC.

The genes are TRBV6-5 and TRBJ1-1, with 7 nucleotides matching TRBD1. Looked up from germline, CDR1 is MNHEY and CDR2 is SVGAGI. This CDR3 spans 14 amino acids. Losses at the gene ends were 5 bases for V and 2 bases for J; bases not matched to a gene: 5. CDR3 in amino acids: CASSEGQFNTEAFF. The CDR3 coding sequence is TGTGCCAGCAGTGAGGGACAGTTTAACACTGAAGCTTTCTTT.

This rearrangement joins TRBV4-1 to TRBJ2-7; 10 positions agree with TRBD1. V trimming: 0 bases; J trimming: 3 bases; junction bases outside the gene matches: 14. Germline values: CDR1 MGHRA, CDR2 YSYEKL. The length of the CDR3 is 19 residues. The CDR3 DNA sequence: TGCGCCAGCAGCCAAGATCCCCCTCGAACGGGACAGGGGTTCTACGAGCAGTACTTC. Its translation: CASSQDPPRTGQGFYEQYF.

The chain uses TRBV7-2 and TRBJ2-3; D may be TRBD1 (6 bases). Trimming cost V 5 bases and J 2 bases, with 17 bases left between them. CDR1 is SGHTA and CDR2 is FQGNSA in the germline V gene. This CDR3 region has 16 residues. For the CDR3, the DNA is TGTGCCAGCAGCCAAACCGGGACACACGCCACAGATACGCAGTATTTT. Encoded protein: CASSQTGTHATDTQYF.

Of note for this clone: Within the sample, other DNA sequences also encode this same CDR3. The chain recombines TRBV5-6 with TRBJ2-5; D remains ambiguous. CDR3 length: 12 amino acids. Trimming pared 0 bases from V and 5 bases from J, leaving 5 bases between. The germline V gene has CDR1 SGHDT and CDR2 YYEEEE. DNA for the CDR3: TGTGCCAGCAGCTTGGCCTCGGAGACCCAGTACTTC. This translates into CASSLASETQYF.

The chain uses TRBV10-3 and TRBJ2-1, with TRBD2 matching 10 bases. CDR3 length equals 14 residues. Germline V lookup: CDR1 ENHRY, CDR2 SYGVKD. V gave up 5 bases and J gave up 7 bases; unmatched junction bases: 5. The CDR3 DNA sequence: TGTGCCATCAGTTTAGCGGGGGGTGGGAATGAGCAGTTCTTC. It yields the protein CAISLAGGGNEQFF.

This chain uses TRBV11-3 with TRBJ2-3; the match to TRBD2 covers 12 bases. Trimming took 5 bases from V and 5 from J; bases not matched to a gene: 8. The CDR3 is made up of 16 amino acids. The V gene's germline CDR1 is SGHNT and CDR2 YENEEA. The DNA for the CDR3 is TGTGCCAGCAGCAACCGACTAGCGGGGGCTCAAGATACGCAGTATTTT. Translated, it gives CASSNRLAGAQDTQYF.

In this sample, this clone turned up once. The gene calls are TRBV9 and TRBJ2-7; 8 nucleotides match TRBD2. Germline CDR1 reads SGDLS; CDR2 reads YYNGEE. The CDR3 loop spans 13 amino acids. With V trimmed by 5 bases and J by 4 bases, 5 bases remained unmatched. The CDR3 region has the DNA TGTGCCAGCAGTAGCGGGGCGGGTTACGAGCAGTACTTC. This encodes CASSSGAGYEQYF.

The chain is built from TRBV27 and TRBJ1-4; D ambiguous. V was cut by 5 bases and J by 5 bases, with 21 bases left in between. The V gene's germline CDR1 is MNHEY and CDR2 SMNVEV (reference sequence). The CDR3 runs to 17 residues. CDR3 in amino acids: CASSPGIPALRNEKLFF. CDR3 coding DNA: TGTGCCAGCAGTCCAGGAATACCCGCTCTGCGAAATGAAAAACTGTTTTTT. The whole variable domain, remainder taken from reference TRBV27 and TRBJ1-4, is EAQVTQNPRYLITVTGKKLTVTCSQNMNHEYMSWYRQDPGLGLRQIYYSMNVEVTDKGDVPEGYKVSRKEKRNFPLILESPSPNQTSLYFCASSPGIPALRNEKLFFGSGTQLSVL.

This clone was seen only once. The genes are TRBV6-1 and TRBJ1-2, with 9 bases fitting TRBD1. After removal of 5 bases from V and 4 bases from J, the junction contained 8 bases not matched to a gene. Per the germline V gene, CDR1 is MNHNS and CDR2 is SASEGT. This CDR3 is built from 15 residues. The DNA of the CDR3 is TGTGCCAGCAGTTCCCGGACAGGGGTTGGCTATGGCTACACCTTC. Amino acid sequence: CASSSRTGVGYGYTF.

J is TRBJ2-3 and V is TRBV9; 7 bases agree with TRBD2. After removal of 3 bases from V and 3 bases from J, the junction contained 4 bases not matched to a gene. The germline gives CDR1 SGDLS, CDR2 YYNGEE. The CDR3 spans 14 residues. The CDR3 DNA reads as TGTGCCAGCAGCGGCGGGGGTGAGACAGATACGCAGTATTTT. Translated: CASSGGGETDTQYF.

The CDR3 sequence: CASSEAYRVRTEAFF. CDR3 DNA: TGTGCCAGCAGTGAAGCATACAGGGTTCGGACTGAAGCTTTCTTT. V is TRBV6-1 and J is TRBJ1-1; maybe TRBD1 (6 bases). The CDR3 has 15 amino acids. The germline V and J ends were trimmed by 0 bases and 5 bases, with 13 bases remaining between them. Looked up from germline, CDR1 is MNHNS and CDR2 is SASEGT.

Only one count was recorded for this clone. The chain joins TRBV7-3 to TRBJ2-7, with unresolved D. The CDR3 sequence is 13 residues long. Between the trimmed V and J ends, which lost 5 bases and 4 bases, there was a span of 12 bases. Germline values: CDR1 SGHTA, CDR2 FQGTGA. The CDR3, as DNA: TGTGCCAGCAGCCCACCAGATTCTTACGAGCAGTACTTC. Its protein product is CASSPPDSYEQYF.

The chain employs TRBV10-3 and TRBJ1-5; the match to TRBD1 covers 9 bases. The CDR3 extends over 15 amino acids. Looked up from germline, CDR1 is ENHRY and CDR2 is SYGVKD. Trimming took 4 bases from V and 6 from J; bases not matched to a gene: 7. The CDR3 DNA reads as TGTGCCATCAGTGCAGGACAGGGGTTGGGTCAGCCCCAGCATTTT. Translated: CAISAGQGLGQPQHF.

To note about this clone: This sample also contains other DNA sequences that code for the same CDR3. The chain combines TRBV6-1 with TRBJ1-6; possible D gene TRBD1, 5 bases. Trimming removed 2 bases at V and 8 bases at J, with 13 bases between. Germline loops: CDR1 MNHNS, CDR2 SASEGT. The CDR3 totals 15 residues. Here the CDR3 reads CASSELDAGDSPLHF. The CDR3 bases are TGTGCCAGCAGTGAACTCGACGCGGGGGATTCACCCCTCCACTTT.

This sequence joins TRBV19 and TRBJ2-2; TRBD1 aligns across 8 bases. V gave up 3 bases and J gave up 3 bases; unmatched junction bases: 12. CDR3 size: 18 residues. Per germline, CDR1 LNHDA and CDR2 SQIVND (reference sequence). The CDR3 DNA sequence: TGTGCCAGTAGTATCAGGGCAGGGGGCGCCCGAGACACCGGGGAGCTGTTTTTT. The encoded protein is CASSIRAGGARDTGELFF.

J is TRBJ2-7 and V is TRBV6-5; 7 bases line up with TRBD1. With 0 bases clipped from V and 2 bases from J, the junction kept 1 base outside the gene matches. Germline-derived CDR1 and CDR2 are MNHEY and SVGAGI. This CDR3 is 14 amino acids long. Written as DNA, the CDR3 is TGTGCCAGCAGTTACTCTGGGACAGCCTACGAGCAGTACTTC. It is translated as CASSYSGTAYEQYF.

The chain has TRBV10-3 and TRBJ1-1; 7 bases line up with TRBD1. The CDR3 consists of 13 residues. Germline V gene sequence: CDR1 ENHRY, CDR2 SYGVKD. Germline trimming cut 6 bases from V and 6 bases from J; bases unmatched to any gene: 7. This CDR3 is CAISLDRSSEAFF. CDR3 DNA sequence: TGTGCCATCAGCCTGGACAGGTCTTCTGAAGCTTTCTTT.

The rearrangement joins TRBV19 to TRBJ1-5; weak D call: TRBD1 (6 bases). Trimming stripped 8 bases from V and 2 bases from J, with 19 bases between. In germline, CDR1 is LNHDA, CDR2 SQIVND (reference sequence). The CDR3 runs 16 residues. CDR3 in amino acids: CASERPGTQGNQPQHF. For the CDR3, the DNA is TGTGCCAGTGAAAGACCCGGGACACAGGGCAATCAGCCCCAGCATTTT.

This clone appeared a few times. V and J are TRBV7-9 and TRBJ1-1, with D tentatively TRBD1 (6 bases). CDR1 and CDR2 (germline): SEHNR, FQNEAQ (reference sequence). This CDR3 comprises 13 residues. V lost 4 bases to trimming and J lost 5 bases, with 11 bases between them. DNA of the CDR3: TGTGCCAGCAGCTCAGGGGCGAGAACTGAAGCTTTCTTT. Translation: CASSSGARTEAFF. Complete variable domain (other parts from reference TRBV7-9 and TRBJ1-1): DTGVSQNPRHKITKRGQNVTFRCDPISEHNRLYWYRQTLGQGPEFLTYFQNEAQLEKSRLLSDRFSAERPKGSFSTLEIQRTEQGDSAMYLCASSSGARTEAFFGQGTRLTVV.

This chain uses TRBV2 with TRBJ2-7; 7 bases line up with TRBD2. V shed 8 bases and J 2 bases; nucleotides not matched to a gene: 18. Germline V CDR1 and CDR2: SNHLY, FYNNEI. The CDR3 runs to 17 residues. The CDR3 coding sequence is TGTGCCAGCGCGGAGATGGGCGGGGGACCTTATACCTACGAGCAGTACTTC. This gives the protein CASAEMGGGPYTYEQYF.

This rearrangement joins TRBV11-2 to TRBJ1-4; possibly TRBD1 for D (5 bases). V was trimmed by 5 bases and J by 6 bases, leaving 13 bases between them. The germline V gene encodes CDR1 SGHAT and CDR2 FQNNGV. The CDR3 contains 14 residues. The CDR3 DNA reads TGTGCCAGCAGCCGTGACAGTTTCTATGAAAAACTGTTTTTT. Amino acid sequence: CASSRDSFYEKLFF.

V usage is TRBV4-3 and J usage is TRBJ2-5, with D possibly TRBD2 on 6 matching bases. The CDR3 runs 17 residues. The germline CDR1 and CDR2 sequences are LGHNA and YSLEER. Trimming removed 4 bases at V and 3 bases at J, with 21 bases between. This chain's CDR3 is CASSPQGGVASKETQYF. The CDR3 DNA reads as TGCGCCAGCAGCCCCCAGGGCGGGGTAGCATCGAAAGAGACCCAGTACTTC.

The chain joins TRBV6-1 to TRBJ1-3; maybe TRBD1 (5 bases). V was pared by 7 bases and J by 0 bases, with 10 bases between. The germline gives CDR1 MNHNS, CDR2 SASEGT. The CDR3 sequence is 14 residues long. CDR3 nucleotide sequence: TGTGCCAGCAAGGACATCCTCTCTGGAAACACCATATATTTT. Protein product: CASKDILSGNTIYF.

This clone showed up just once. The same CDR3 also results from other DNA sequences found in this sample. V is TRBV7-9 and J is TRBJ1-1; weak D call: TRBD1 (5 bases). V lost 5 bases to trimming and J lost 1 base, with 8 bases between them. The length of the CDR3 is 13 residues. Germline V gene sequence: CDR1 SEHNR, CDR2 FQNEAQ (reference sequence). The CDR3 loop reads CASSLTGNTEAFF. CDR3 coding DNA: TGTGCCAGCAGCCTTACAGGGAACACTGAAGCTTTCTTT.